These 14 T cell receptor beta chains were all obtained from the same sample, sequenced in a study of tumor-infiltrating lymphocytes in glioblastoma multiforme. Three nested ARM-PCR rounds with V-beta and C-beta primers built TCRB libraries. TCRdb fed the multiplex PCR reads into MiXCR, producing one record per CDR3 protein. The sample shows about 12,000 distinct CDR3 sequences, 64% of them seen only once. Sequenced sample: brain tumor tissue. The receptors derive from a male donor with glioblastoma.

On this clonotype itself: This CDR3 fails to terminate in the conserved phenylalanine or tryptophan, so it likely reflects a read error. The chain is built from TRBV29-1 and TRBJ2-7, with D possibly TRBD1 on 6 matching bases. CDR1 is SQVTM and CDR2 is ANQGSEA in the germline V gene. The germline V and J ends were trimmed by 7 bases and 4 bases, with 14 bases remaining between them. CDR3 size: 12 residues. Written as DNA, the CDR3 is TGCAGCGCCCTAGGGACAAAGTACGAGCAGTACCTT. This gives the protein CSALGTKYEQYL.

The rearrangement links TRBV4-2 to TRBJ2-1, with a tentative D call TRBD2 (6 bases). Trimming removed 4 bases from V and 2 bases from J, with 15 bases in between. Per the germline V gene, CDR1 is LGHNA and CDR2 is YNFKEQ. This CDR3 contains 16 residues. This CDR3 is CASSPYSGSTYNEQFF. The DNA of the CDR3 is TGTGCCAGCAGCCCGTACAGCGGGTCCACCTACAATGAGCAGTTCTTC.

The V gene is TRBV5-6, the J gene TRBJ2-2, with a possible D match to TRBD1 (5 bases). The V end was cut by 9 bases, the J end by 6 bases, with 27 bases between. Per germline, CDR1 SGHDT and CDR2 YYEEEE. The CDR3 length is 17 residues. In DNA, the CDR3 is TGTGCCACCAACTTTTTGACAGATCTAATTACCCCCGGGGAGCTGTTTTTT. Translated, it gives CATNFLTDLITPGELFF.

A few counts support this clonotype. The gene calls are TRBV20-1 and TRBJ2-1, with D unresolved. The germline V gene has CDR1 DFQATT and CDR2 SNEGSKA (reference sequence). V was pared by 5 bases and J by 8 bases, with 22 bases between. The CDR3 totals 15 residues. For the CDR3, the DNA is TGCAGTGCTCCCGATGGACGAGCCTCCGACGATGAGCAGTTCTTC. This sequence encodes CSAPDGRASDDEQFF.

This clonotype was seen many times. V usage is TRBV7-9 and J usage is TRBJ2-7, with TRBD2 matching 11 bases. V was pared by 4 bases and J by 5 bases, with 4 bases of the junction left unmatched. Germline assignment: CDR1 SEHNR and CDR2 FQNEAQ (reference sequence). The CDR3 spans 14 residues. The CDR3: CASSYSGRADEQYF. CDR3 coding DNA: TGTGCCAGCAGCTATAGCGGGAGGGCCGACGAGCAGTACTTC.

Notes on this clonotype: No conserved phenylalanine or tryptophan ends this CDR3, so it is likely a read error. This chain uses TRBV7-9 with TRBJ1-6; a weak D match, TRBD1 (6 bases). The CDR3 covers 15 residues. Germline-derived CDR1 and CDR2 are SEHNR and FQNEAQ (reference sequence). The CDR3 nucleotides are TGTGCCAGCACCTACGGCAGGGGCGGGAATTCATCCCTCCACTCT. Protein product: CASTYGRGGNSSLHS.

The chain combines TRBV19 with TRBJ2-2; 10 bases align to TRBD2. The CDR3 covers 15 residues. V dropped 6 bases and J dropped 2; count of bases not matched to a gene: 3. Germline CDR1 and CDR2: LNHDA and SQIVND (reference sequence). The CDR3 DNA sequence: TGTGCCAGTAGCGGACTAGCGGTTAACACCGGGGAGCTGTTTTTT. Translation: CASSGLAVNTGELFF.

By share of the sample, this clonotype is large. The chain employs TRBV20-1 and TRBJ2-1, with 15 nucleotides matching TRBD2. The CDR3 is made up of 14 amino acids. V lost 4 bases, J lost 8 bases, and 3 bases stayed unmatched. Germline V CDR1 and CDR2: DFQATT, SNEGSKA (reference sequence). The CDR3 spells CSAKGLAGGHEQFF. The CDR3 bases are TGCAGTGCTAAGGGACTAGCGGGAGGACATGAGCAGTTCTTC.

The rearrangement joins TRBV11-1 to TRBJ2-1, with a weak D call TRBD2 (9 bases). The CDR3 has 13 amino acids. Trimming removed 5 bases at V and 14 bases at J, with 19 bases between. Germline CDR1 reads SGHAT; CDR2 reads FQDESV (reference sequence). CDR3 protein: CASSTGGLAGKFF. The DNA for the CDR3 is TGTGCCAGCAGCACAGGGGGGCTAGCGGGAAAGTTCTTC.

This chain's CDR3 is CASSRDSGAGELFF. CDR3 coding DNA: TGTGCCAGCAGCCGGGACAGTGGAGCCGGGGAGCTGTTTTTT. The chain uses TRBV28 and TRBJ2-2; 7 positions agree with TRBD1. The CDR3 runs 14 residues. Trimming took 6 bases from V and 6 from J; bases not matched to a gene: 7. The germline V gene encodes CDR1 MDHEN and CDR2 SYDVKM.

The rearrangement joins TRBV29-1 to TRBJ2-1; 13 bases align to TRBD2. The CDR3 has 18 amino acids. V shed 3 bases, J shed 8 bases, and the junction held 16 bases outside the gene matches. Germline assignment: CDR1 SQVTM and CDR2 ANQGSEA. This chain's CDR3 is CSVEGTSGIERQLYEQFF. CDR3 in DNA: TGCAGCGTTGAGGGGACTAGCGGGATCGAAAGGCAATTGTATGAGCAGTTCTTC.

The chain is built from TRBV11-2 and TRBJ1-6; D perhaps matches TRBD1 (5 bases). V was clipped by 0 bases and J by 10 bases, with 13 bases between them. The length of the CDR3 is 15 residues. In germline, CDR1 is SGHAT, CDR2 FQNNGV. The CDR3, as DNA: TGTGCCAGCAGCTTAGAACCGGGGCCCACCTCACCCCTCCACTTT. This gives the protein CASSLEPGPTSPLHF.

V gene TRBV4-3 combines with J gene TRBJ2-7, with TRBD2 identical over 7 bases. The ends lost 4 bases at V and 5 bases at J; junction bases unmatched: 5. Germline V lookup: CDR1 LGHNA, CDR2 YSLEER. The CDR3 contains 13 residues. CDR3 residues: CASSPPGRDEQYF. The CDR3 bases are TGCGCCAGCAGCCCCCCAGGGAGGGACGAGCAGTACTTC.

This clonotype was recorded once. A much larger clone lies a single base off, so this may be a read error. The CDR3 DNA reads as TGTGCCACCAGCTTACGGGACAGAGGGTACATGAACACTGAAGCTTTCTTT. Translated, it gives CATSLRDRGYMNTEAFF. This chain joins TRBV11-1 and TRBJ1-1; 7 bases agree with TRBD1. The CDR3 contains 17 residues. Looked up from germline, CDR1 is SGHAT and CDR2 is FQDESV (reference sequence).